Reported below is one T cell receptor beta chain. The V end was cut by 8 bases, the J end by 9 bases, with 32 bases between. CDR1 and CDR2 (germline): KGHSH, LQKENI. This CDR3 contains 19 residues. Unique molecular identifiers featured in how the TCRbeta library was prepared. TCRdb ran MiXCR on the PCR reads and lists one entry per CDR3 protein. The sample lists 150,000 to 200,000 distinct CDR3 sequences; 6% to 7% were seen once. This sample stems from a study of T-cell reconstitution after alpha-beta-depleted transplantation in children. Sequencing was performed on PBMCs from the stem cell graft donor, taken from the stem cell graft. The TCR comes from a human donor who donated a stem cell graft to a child with Wiskott-Aldrich syndrome. The chain employs TRBV18 and TRBJ1-6, with a possible D match to TRBD1 (5 bases). CDR3 in amino acids: CASPTQPRDRSQMGSPLHF. CDR3 bases: TGTGCCAGCCCAACCCAGCCTAGGGACCGGAGCCAAATGGGTTCACCCCTCCACTTT. The whole variable domain, remainder taken from reference TRBV18 and TRBJ1-6, is NAGVMQNPRHLVRRRGQEARLRCSPMKGHSHVYWYRQLPEEGLKFMVYLQKENIIDESGMPKERFSAEFPKEGPSILRIQQVVRGDSAAYFCASPTQPRDRSQMGSPLHFGNGTRLTVT.